This T cell receptor (beta chain) was obtained from a study of CXCR3-negative and CXCR3-positive naive CD8 T cells. Study results and limitations: After cryopreservation, expression of CXCR3 was partially reduced, and most assays were run with fresh PBMCs. Naive subsets displayed similar surface CD5, and TCR strength was inferred from TRB CDR3 properties.

UMI-labeled 5' RACE yielded the TRB cDNA libraries. TCRdb reprocessed the 5' RACE reads, with one entry per CDR3 protein and no DNA. The sample totals 3,000 to 4,000 distinct CDR3 sequences. Worth noting for this clonotype: Antigen unknown.

This CDR3 contains 14 residues. CDR1 SGHAT and CDR2 FQNNGV come from the germline V gene. V and J are TRBV11-2 and TRBJ2-3; TCRdb's D gene call, TRBD1, goes unchecked for lack of DNA. The receptor was derived from a human donor in good health. Some clones in this sample may be carry-over from other donors' samples. The sequenced material came from naive CXCR3- CD8+ T cells from blood. Subset meaning: CD45RO-CCR7+CD27+CD95- naive CD8+ T cells lacking CXCR3 (TNR3-). The CDR3 loop reads CASSPGGDTDTQYF.